The entry below gives a single T cell receptor beta chain sequence along with its context. Its antigen is unidentified. Stated treatment: roughly 11-day PBMC culture with coronavirus spike peptide pools or control peptides (ViraFEST assay). ViraFEST stimulated the growth of antigen-specific T cells using peptide pools and subsequently profiled their TCRs by sequencing. CDR3 size: 15 residues. V was trimmed by 3 bases and J by 7 bases, leaving 16 bases between them. CDR1 and CDR2 (germline): SGHTA, FQGTGA. This record belongs to a study of vaccination and CD4 T cells after COVID-19. Study overall: Overlapping spike peptides of SARS-CoV-2, HCoV-NL63, HCoV-OC43 and HCoV-229E stimulated the cells. Overall study findings and caveats: Researchers report that 304 of 307 vaccine-specific clones in convalescent patients proved spike mono-reactive.

Sequence data for DNA of cultured CD4+ T cells were generated by the Oncomine TCR Beta short-read assay. The genomic DNA was obtained from cultured CD4+ T cells by extraction with the QIAamp micro DNA kit. Via MiXCR, TCRdb re-called the PCR reads, giving one row per CDR3 protein. The sample shows about 17,000 distinct CDR3 sequences, roughly 60% of them seen only once. This sequence was found in a human donor who had recovered from COVID-19. The chain carries TRBV7-3 and TRBJ2-1; no clear D gene. Sequencing was carried out using CD4+ T cells from blood, cultured in vitro. The CDR3 loop reads CASSFRSSALNEQFF. The DNA for the CDR3 is TGTGCCAGCAGCTTTCGCTCCTCTGCCCTAAATGAGCAGTTCTTC.